The text below deals with one T cell receptor (beta chain). This entry is derived from a study of shared T cell receptors in the human thymus. Some clones are missing from TCRdb's copy, which holds only in-frame ones; the method was immunoSEQ multiplex PCR. Of some 400,000 clones in the sample, approximately 95% were seen once. This CDR3 contains 16 residues. Germline CDR1 SGHNT, CDR2 YYREEE (reference sequence). With V trimmed by 4 bases and J by 1 base, 4 bases remained unmatched. V gene TRBV5-4 combines with J gene TRBJ2-3; TRBD2 aligns across 12 bases. Input material: thymocytes. The TCR was taken from a human donor. CDR3 amino acids: CASSLRLAGGTDTQYF. In DNA form, the CDR3 reads TGTGCCAGCAGCCTACGACTAGCGGGAGGCACAGATACGCAGTATTTT.